This T cell receptor beta chain was sequenced in a study of graft-versus-host responses after intestinal transplantation. Overall study results and limits: GvH clonotypes were identified within recipient marrow, with a subset emerging first in ileum or blood.

About this clone itself: Its specificity is unknown.

Only in-frame clones appear in the TCRdb table, and some are missing; sequencing was by immunoSEQ multiplex PCR. The sample records 55,000 to 70,000 clones, around 90% being singletons. CDR1 LNHDA and CDR2 SQIVND come from the germline V gene (reference sequence). Trimming took 1 base from V and 7 from J, leaving 8 bases between them. The CDR3 is 13 residues long. The rearrangement links TRBV19 to TRBJ1-5; no clear D. The receptor comes from a human patient who received an intestinal transplant, so some T cells may come from the graft donor. The sample here was PBMCs, taken approximately four months after intestinal transplantation. The CDR3: CASSIGRGQPQHF. CDR3 nucleotides: TGTGCCAGTAGTATAGGCAGAGGCCAGCCCCAGCATTTT.